Presented here are 19 T cell receptor beta chains from one specimen sequenced in a study of blood T cells in healthy people across ages. With a J-beta primer mix and a sample-barcoded 5' primer, a second PCR ran about 7 to 12 cycles. Each CDR3 protein gets one entry after TCRdb re-called the 5' RACE reads with MiXCR. The table has hundreds of thousands of distinct CDR3 sequences, 45% to 60% seen once. Sequencing input: blood. The source of these receptors is a woman older than 75 in good health.

This clonotype has more than one count but fewer than ten. The chain couples TRBV29-1 to TRBJ2-5, with D possibly matching TRBD2 (5 bases). Germline V gives CDR1 SQVTM, CDR2 ANQGSEA. Trimming took 2 bases from V and 4 from J, leaving 11 bases between them. This CDR3 spans 13 amino acids. DNA of the CDR3: TGCAGCGTTGAAATGGGAGTCGGAGAGACCCAGTACTTC. The encoded protein is CSVEMGVGETQYF.

The V call is TRBV10-3, the J call TRBJ2-2, with TRBD1 as a possible D gene (5 bases). Trimming cost V 5 bases and J 1 base, with 17 bases left between them. The CDR3 length is 17 residues. Germline V CDR1 and CDR2: ENHRY, SYGVKD. The CDR3 bases are TGTGCCATCAGTTCTGAATTTGGGGCAGGGAACACCGGGGAGCTGTTTTTT. Translated, it gives CAISSEFGAGNTGELFF.

V usage is TRBV24-1 and J usage is TRBJ2-3; 7 nucleotides line up with TRBD1. J gave up 3 bases and V 3 bases, and 8 bases lay outside the gene matches. The CDR3 is 16 amino acids. Per germline, CDR1 KGHDR and CDR2 SFDVKD. The chain's CDR3 is CATSDPTKGATDTQYF. The CDR3 region has the DNA TGTGCCACCAGTGATCCAACCAAGGGGGCTACAGATACGCAGTATTTT.

The V gene is TRBV29-1, the J gene TRBJ2-4, with D perhaps TRBD1 or TRBD2 (5 bases each). This CDR3 has 12 amino acids. Trimming left V 2 bases short and J 6 bases short, with 8 bases between. Germline-derived CDR1 and CDR2 are SQVTM and ANQGSEA. For the CDR3, the DNA is TGCAGCGTTGAAACCGGGACAAACATTCAGTACTTC. It codes for CSVETGTNIQYF.

In its sample, this clonotype was seen a few times. The chain carries TRBV20-1 and TRBJ2-5, with 12 bases matching TRBD2. V was clipped by 3 bases and J by 7 bases; unmatched bases: 9. CDR1 and CDR2 (germline): DFQATT, SNEGSKA (reference sequence). The CDR3 loop spans 15 amino acids. The CDR3 region has the DNA TGCAGTGCTAGGAGACTAGCGGGAGAGGTAACGACCCAGTACTTC. Translated, it gives CSARRLAGEVTTQYF.

This clonotype has a handful of counts. CDR3 sequence (DNA): TGCAGTGCTAGCCCAGGGGATCCCACTGAAGCTTTCTTT. Translation gives CSASPGDPTEAFF. The rearrangement links TRBV20-1 to TRBJ1-1; perhaps TRBD1 as D (6 bases). The V end lost 3 bases, the J end lost 4 bases, and 12 bases lay between the germline ends. Germline V lookup: CDR1 DFQATT, CDR2 SNEGSKA (reference sequence). The CDR3 extends over 13 amino acids.

The chain uses TRBV15 and TRBJ1-2, with D perhaps TRBD1 (5 bases). The length of the CDR3 is 12 residues. Germline loops: CDR1 LNHNV, CDR2 YYDKDF (reference sequence). Trimming removed 1 base from V and 8 bases from J, with 8 bases in between. DNA of the CDR3: TGTGCCACCAGCAGAGCAGGGTTGGGCTACACCTTC. This encodes CATSRAGLGYTF.

This clonotype was seen a few times. The gene calls are TRBV5-1 and TRBJ2-1; 11 nucleotides agree with TRBD1. This CDR3 spans 16 amino acids. Germline V gives CDR1 SGHRS, CDR2 YFSETQ. The V and J ends lost 0 bases and 5 bases, in that order; junction bases with no gene match: 4. The CDR3 DNA reads TGCGCCAGCAGCTTGGCCGGGACAGGGGGGAACAATGAGCAGTTCTTC. This codes for CASSLAGTGGNNEQFF. The full variable domain, in which reference TRBV5-1 and TRBJ2-1 provide the parts outside the CDR3, is KAGVTQTPRYLIKTRGQQVTLSCSPISGHRSVSWYQQTPGQGLQFLFEYFSETQRNKGNFPGRFSGRQFSNSRSEMNVSTLELGDSALYLCASSLAGTGGNNEQFFGPGTRLTVL.

The rearrangement links TRBV6-1 to TRBJ2-2, with D hard to call. This CDR3 spans 14 amino acids. Trimming took 7 bases from V and 0 from J, leaving 9 bases between them. Looked up from germline, CDR1 is MNHNS and CDR2 is SASEGT. The CDR3 DNA is TGTGCCAGCAATAAAGAGGCGAACACCGGGGAGCTGTTTTTT. It codes for CASNKEANTGELFF.

With regard to this clonotype: A much more abundant neighbour one base away suggests this may be a read error. V is TRBV7-2 and J is TRBJ2-7, with 7 bases matching TRBD2. V dropped 5 bases and J dropped 1; count of bases not matched to a gene: 5. The CDR3 totals 14 residues. Germline values: CDR1 SGHTA, CDR2 FQGNSA. CDR3 DNA sequence: TGTGCCAGCAGCGTACATAGCGGGTCCTACGAGCAGTACTTC. Protein: CASSVHSGSYEQYF.

The V and J genes are TRBV20-1 and TRBJ2-3; 9 positions match TRBD2. With 2 bases clipped from V and 6 bases from J, the junction kept 9 bases outside the gene matches. Germline V gene lookup returns CDR1 DFQATT and CDR2 SNEGSKA (reference sequence). This CDR3 has 15 residues. The CDR3 region has the DNA TGCAGTGCTAGACGGGCGGGGGGGCCGGGGGATACGCAGTATTTT. Amino acid sequence: CSARRAGGPGDTQYF.

The genes are TRBV12-3 or TRBV12-4 and TRBJ2-3; 7 bases map to TRBD2. The junction had 4 bases not matched to a gene; V was cut back by 2 bases and J by 2 bases. The CDR3 runs to 15 residues. The CDR3 DNA sequence: TGTGCCAGCAGTTTAAGCAGCGGGAACACAGATACGCAGTATTTT. Translated: CASSLSSGNTDTQYF.

The chain has TRBV25-1 and TRBJ1-2; 7 nucleotides agree with TRBD1. The J segment lost 3 bases and the V segment lost 4 bases, leaving 8 bases of the junction unmatched. CDR1 and CDR2 (germline): MGHDK, SYGVNS. The CDR3 runs to 15 residues. CDR3 sequence (DNA): TGTGCCAGCAGTGGGACGACAGGGCCAGACTATGGCTACACCTTC. Translation: CASSGTTGPDYGYTF.

The V and J genes are TRBV5-1 and TRBJ2-2; D ambiguous. Germline loops: CDR1 SGHRS, CDR2 YFSETQ. The CDR3 extends over 11 amino acids. Trimming removed 5 bases at V and 7 bases at J, with 6 bases between. The CDR3 region is CASRIVGELFF. In DNA, the CDR3 is TGCGCCAGCAGAATAGTCGGGGAGCTGTTTTTT. Together with reference TRBV5-1 and TRBJ2-2, the CDR3 gives the full variable domain: KAGVTQTPRYLIKTRGQQVTLSCSPISGHRSVSWYQQTPGQGLQFLFEYFSETQRNKGNFPGRFSGRQFSNSRSEMNVSTLELGDSALYLCASRIVGELFFGEGSRLTVL.

Worth noting for this clonotype: A much larger clone lies a single base off, so this may be a read error. The rearrangement uses TRBV7-3 and TRBJ2-1; D is perhaps TRBD2 (6 bases). The CDR3 spans 13 residues. V dropped 5 bases and J dropped 6 bases, with 11 bases sitting between them. The germline gives CDR1 SGHTA, CDR2 FQGTGA. The CDR3 here is CASSATSINEQFF. The CDR3 DNA reads as TGTGCCAGCAGCGCTACTAGCATCAATGAGCAGTTCTTC.

The rearrangement joins TRBV5-1 to TRBJ1-2, with a possible D match to TRBD1 (5 bases). V lost 4 bases, J lost 6 bases, and 25 bases lay in between. The CDR3 length is 17 residues. The germline CDR1 and CDR2 sequences are SGHRS and YFSETQ. The CDR3 nucleotides read TGCGCCAGCAGCCTGACGGGGGGAGGGGAGAAAGTAAATGGCTACACCTTC. Protein: CASSLTGGGEKVNGYTF.

As concerns this clonotype: Since a much larger clone is just one base distant, this may be a read error. The gene calls are TRBV7-2 and TRBJ2-7, with 8 bases aligning to TRBD2. Germline V gene lookup returns CDR1 SGHTA and CDR2 FQGNSA. Trimming cost V 6 bases and J 2 bases; bases outside gene matches: 12. This CDR3 region has 16 residues. DNA for the CDR3: TGTGCCAGCAGTCCCCGAATGGCGGGGGGCACCTACGAGCAGTACTTC. Translated, it gives CASSPRMAGGTYEQYF.

At least ten counts were recorded for this clonotype. The chain links TRBV7-9 to TRBJ2-1; a weak D match, TRBD1 (5 bases). Deletions cut 2 bases from V and 1 base from J, with 9 bases between. From germline, CDR1 is SEHNR and CDR2 FQNEAQ (reference sequence). CDR3 size: 15 residues. CDR3 coding DNA: TGTGCCAGCAGCTTACGCTCAGGGTCCTACAATGAGCAGTTCTTC. This gives the protein CASSLRSGSYNEQFF.

This clonotype was found a few times. The V gene is TRBV6-5, the J gene TRBJ1-5; possible D gene TRBD1, 6 bases. In germline, CDR1 is MNHEY, CDR2 SVGAGI. This CDR3 comprises 17 residues. V was clipped by 0 bases and J by 7 bases, with 19 bases between them. As DNA, the CDR3 is TGTGCCAGCAGTTACTCGTCGCAGGGGAGTGAGAGGCAGCCCCAGCATTTT. This encodes CASSYSSQGSERQPQHF.